The 15 T cell receptor beta chains given below trace back to one sample, sequenced in a study of identical twins. In TCRdb, the 5' RACE reads were re-called with MiXCR into one record per CDR3 protein. This table holds about 890,000 distinct CDR3 sequences, about 12% found once. This sample also appeared in a second study, on yellow fever vaccine responses in identical twins.

The specimen sequenced was PBMCs. Receptors originate from a woman in her late teens or twenties in good health.

This clonotype was detected a few times. The V call is TRBV20-1, the J call TRBJ2-3; 10 bases are shared with TRBD2. CDR1 and CDR2 from the germline V gene are DFQATT and SNEGSKA (reference sequence). The CDR3 sequence is 15 residues long. The trim removed 4 bases at V and 1 base at J, leaving 5 bases unmatched. CDR3 nucleotides: TGCAGTGCTATCCCCGGGACTAGCGGCACAGATACGCAGTATTTT. This gives the protein CSAIPGTSGTDTQYF.

The V call is TRBV7-6, the J call TRBJ2-2; D not certain. CDR1 and CDR2 from the germline V gene are SGHVS and FNYEAQ. The CDR3 runs 15 residues. Trimming took off 1 base at V and 2 bases at J, with 8 bases between the two ends. The CDR3 loop is CASSLVAVNTGELFF. CDR3 DNA: TGTGCCAGCAGCTTAGTGGCAGTAAACACCGGGGAGCTGTTTTTT.

This clonotype was picked up a small number of times. V and J are TRBV12-3 or TRBV12-4 and TRBJ2-1, with 15 bases matching TRBD2. With 6 bases clipped from V and 7 bases from J, the junction kept 7 bases outside the gene matches. This CDR3 is built from 16 residues. CDR3 bases: TGTGCCAGCAGCATACCGGGACTAGCGGGAGGTAATGAGCAGTTCTTC. Translation: CASSIPGLAGGNEQFF.

This clonotype appeared a few times. The rearrangement uses TRBV6-5 and TRBJ1-6; no firm D call. V shed 2 bases and J shed 0 bases, with 5 bases lying between them. This CDR3 is built from 15 residues. Germline V gene lookup returns CDR1 MNHEY and CDR2 SVGAGI. This chain's CDR3 is CASSYKSSYNSPLHF. The CDR3 bases are TGTGCCAGCAGTTACAAGAGCTCCTATAATTCACCCCTCCACTTT.

This clonotype was seen at least ten times. The chain recombines TRBV25-1 with TRBJ2-2; D is perhaps TRBD1 (5 bases). This CDR3 is 13 amino acids long. V was cut by 6 bases and J by 6 bases, with 11 bases left in between. Germline CDR1 is MGHDK and CDR2 is SYGVNS. The DNA of the CDR3 is TGTGCCAGCAGACAGGATAGCTCCGGGGAGCTGTTTTTT. Amino acid sequence: CASRQDSSGELFF.

This clonotype was observed a handful of times. The V call is TRBV10-3, the J call TRBJ1-1, with D tentatively TRBD1 (5 bases). The CDR3 has 15 residues. The ends were cut back, 0 bases at V and 1 base at J, with 9 bases in the middle. Germline CDR1 and CDR2: ENHRY and SYGVKD. The CDR3: CAISESPQGNTEAFF. The CDR3 coding sequence is TGTGCCATCAGTGAGTCGCCCCAGGGGAACACTGAAGCTTTCTTT.

This clonotype came up a few times. V gene TRBV18 combines with J gene TRBJ2-5; D is perhaps TRBD1 (5 bases). Trimming pared 3 bases from V and 5 bases from J, leaving 13 bases between. Germline V gene lookup returns CDR1 KGHSH and CDR2 LQKENI. The CDR3 spans 14 residues. The CDR3: CASSPGRIRETQYF. In DNA, the CDR3 is TGTGCCAGCTCACCGGGGCGCATTAGGGAGACCCAGTACTTC.

In this sample, this clonotype turned up a few times. This chain joins TRBV11-2 and TRBJ2-3; D ambiguous. Germline V CDR1 and CDR2: SGHAT, FQNNGV. V was shortened by 1 base and J by 0 bases, with 14 bases between the two germline ends. The CDR3 has 17 residues. In DNA form, the CDR3 reads TGTGCCAGCAGCTTAGGCCGGGCCGCGACTAGCACAGATACGCAGTATTTT. Translation gives CASSLGRAATSTDTQYF.

This clonotype was counted between two and nine times. The rearrangement joins TRBV20-1 to TRBJ2-5; 10 bases are a match to TRBD2. Germline CDR1 reads DFQATT; CDR2 reads SNEGSKA (reference sequence). With 5 bases clipped from V and 7 bases from J, the junction kept 7 bases outside the gene matches. The length of the CDR3 is 13 residues. The CDR3 sequence is CSARLAGAPTQYF. The CDR3 DNA reads as TGCAGTGCTCGCCTAGCGGGGGCACCGACCCAGTACTTC.

The V gene is TRBV12-5, the J gene TRBJ2-1; 7 bases agree with TRBD2. The trim removed 6 bases at V and 9 bases at J, leaving 5 bases unmatched. Germline values: CDR1 LGHNT, CDR2 FRNRAP. The CDR3 totals 12 residues. The CDR3 DNA reads TGTGCTAGTGGAGGGCTAGCGGCTGAGCAGTTCTTC. This sequence encodes CASGGLAAEQFF.

The V and J genes are TRBV6-1 and TRBJ1-3; D gene uncertain. CDR1 is MNHNS, CDR2 SASEGT, per germline. V was cut by 4 bases and J by 4 bases, with 17 bases left in between. This CDR3 has 16 amino acids. DNA for the CDR3: TGTGCCAGCAGTGCCCCCACACGCACCCCAGGAAACACCATATATTTT. It translates to CASSAPTRTPGNTIYF.

This clonotype was recorded at least ten times. The V gene is TRBV12-5, the J gene TRBJ1-1; unclear D gene. The V end lost 2 bases, the J end lost 4 bases, and 8 bases lay between the germline ends. CDR3 length: 13 residues. Germline V gene data show CDR1 as LGHNT and CDR2 as FRNRAP. CDR3 sequence (DNA): TGTGCTAGTGGTTTGCTAACTGGCACTGAAGCTTTCTTT. This codes for CASGLLTGTEAFF.

This clonotype was detected a few times. The chain couples TRBV29-1 to TRBJ2-3, with no clear D. The CDR3 extends over 14 amino acids. V lost 3 bases and J lost 0, with 10 bases in between. Germline V gene lookup returns CDR1 SQVTM and CDR2 ANQGSEA. CDR3 DNA sequence: TGCAGCGTTGAGAGGAACCCTAGCACAGATACGCAGTATTTT. Protein product: CSVERNPSTDTQYF.

This clonotype was recorded a few times. The chain is built from TRBV12-3 or TRBV12-4 and TRBJ2-3; the D call may be TRBD1 or TRBD2 (6 bases each). V lost 8 bases and J lost 2, with 17 bases in between. The CDR3 has 15 amino acids. As DNA, the CDR3 is TGTGCCAGCCAGCGCCGGGGGCTCGTCACAGATACGCAGTATTTT. It translates to CASQRRGLVTDTQYF.

The chain joins TRBV12-3 or TRBV12-4 to TRBJ1-3, with D tentatively TRBD1 (5 bases). V was shortened by 8 bases and J by 4 bases, with 18 bases between the two germline ends. The CDR3 runs to 15 residues. This CDR3 is CASSSGAPWGNTIYF. CDR3 nucleotide sequence: TGTGCCAGCTCGTCCGGGGCCCCTTGGGGAAACACCATATATTTT.